This T cell receptor beta chain originates from a study of T-cell reconstitution after alpha-beta-depleted transplantation in children. J lost 3 bases, V lost 5 bases, and 11 bases had no gene match. The length of the CDR3 is 15 residues. Germline V gene data show CDR1 as SQVTM and CDR2 as ANQGSEA. Unique molecular identifiers featured in how the TCRbeta library was prepared. One entry per CDR3 protein, called by TCRdb with MiXCR from the PCR reads. The data show 170,000 or so distinct CDR3 sequences, approximately 6.6% seen once. This clonotype has at least ten counts. Source: PBMCs from the stem cell graft donor, taken from the stem cell graft. The receptor was derived from a human donor who donated a stem cell graft to a child with Wiskott-Aldrich syndrome. The chain employs TRBV29-1 and TRBJ2-3, with 7 positions matching TRBD1. Here the CDR3 reads CSVTETGMTTDTQYF. The CDR3 nucleotides are TGCAGCGTTACTGAGACAGGGATGACGACAGATACGCAGTATTTT.